This TCR beta chain emerged from a study of blood T cell repertoires in COVID-19. Study details: Acute and convalescent COVID-19 samples came from the United States, Italy and Spain. From T cells, B-cell-depleted T cells, or PBMCs came the material, which was cDNA or gDNA.

This study enrolled people aged 18 to 89 from approximately 25 US geographic areas. During the 2 weeks before they entered the study, exposed participants had met someone with a PCR-confirmed or clinician-diagnosed COVID-19 case. Sequencing used immunoSEQ multiplex PCR; TCRdb keeps in-frame clones, though not all of them. This sample has 300,000 to 350,000 clones, with 85% to 95% found just once. V lost 4 bases, J lost 5 bases, and 17 bases lay in between. Germline values: CDR1 SQVTM, CDR2 ANQGSEA. The CDR3 totals 14 residues. The receptor comes from a woman between 25 and 40 years old who had been exposed to COVID-19. V usage is TRBV29-1 and J usage is TRBJ1-1; tentatively, D is TRBD1 (5 bases). Specimen: PBMCs or T cells enriched from blood (not recorded which). The CDR3 here is CSVAPGGEVTEAFF. Here the CDR3 DNA reads TGCAGCGTTGCCCCCGGGGGGGAAGTGACTGAAGCTTTCTTT. Looking up the rest from reference TRBV29-1 and TRBJ1-1 gives the full variable domain: SAVISQKPSRDICQRGTSLTIQCQVDSQVTMMFWYRQQPGQSLTLIATANQGSEATYESGFVIDKFPISRPNLTFSTLTVSNMSPEDSSIYLCSVAPGGEVTEAFFGQGTRLTVV.